The rows below give T cell receptor beta chains drawn from one sample of a study of monozygotic twins with cystic fibrosis. The table came from immunoSEQ multiplex PCR; TCRdb's copy has only in-frame clones and leaves some out. The sample holds about 7,500 clones, over 85% seen once. Specimen: blood. All receptors derive from a boy aged 2 to 9 with cystic fibrosis. The CDR3 runs from the conserved cysteine through the conserved F or W. Each record gives: V gene, J gene, D gene, CDR3 protein, CDR3 DNA. The D gene is left open where the match is weak.

V gene: TRBV7-8; J gene: TRBJ2-1; D gene: -; CDR3 protein: CASSAGNNEQFF; CDR3 DNA: TGTGCCAGCAGCGCGGGGAATAATGAGCAGTTCTTC
V gene: TRBV20-1; J gene: TRBJ2-5; D gene: TRBD1; CDR3 protein: CSAEGAETQYF; CDR3 DNA: TGCAGTGCTGAGGGGGCAGAGACCCAGTACTTC
V gene: TRBV12-5; J gene: TRBJ1-1; D gene: -; CDR3 protein: CASGLGQGLTEAFF; CDR3 DNA: TGTGCTAGTGGTTTGGGGCAGGGTCTCACTGAAGCTTTCTTT
V gene: TRBV29-1; J gene: TRBJ2-3; D gene: -; CDR3 protein: CSVVGGTDTQYF; CDR3 DNA: TGCAGCGTTGTGGGGGGAACAGATACGCAGTATTTT
V gene: TRBV5-1; J gene: TRBJ1-2; D gene: -; CDR3 protein: CASSLAVDLYGYTF; CDR3 DNA: TGCGCCAGCAGCTTGGCCGTCGACCTCTATGGCTACACCTTC
V gene: TRBV6-1; J gene: TRBJ2-2; D gene: TRBD2; CDR3 protein: CATGTSETGELFF; CDR3 DNA: TGTGCCACGGGGACTAGCGAGACCGGGGAGCTGTTTTTT
V gene: TRBV7-7; J gene: TRBJ2-5; D gene: -; CDR3 protein: CASSLADVGEETQYF; CDR3 DNA: TGTGCTAGCAGCTTAGCGGATGTGGGGGAAGAGACCCAGTACTTC
V gene: TRBV29-1; J gene: TRBJ2-3; D gene: TRBD2; CDR3 protein: CSVEKGTSGGGRWYF; CDR3 DNA: TGCAGCGTTGAAAAAGGGACTAGCGGGGGGGGCAGGTGGTATTTT
V gene: TRBV10-3; J gene: TRBJ1-5; D gene: -; CDR3 protein: CAISEDSSNQPQHF; CDR3 DNA: TGTGCCATCAGCGAGGACAGTTCAAATCAGCCCCAGCATTTT
V gene: TRBV11-3; J gene: TRBJ2-2; D gene: TRBD1; CDR3 protein: CASRHGQGSTGELFF; CDR3 DNA: TGTGCCAGCAGGCACGGACAGGGGTCCACCGGGGAGCTGTTTTTT